Each of the 6 T cell receptor beta chains below was sequenced from the same sample in a study of cytomegalovirus exposure and HLA in healthy donors. A multiplex PCR was run with 60 Vbeta primers and 13 Jbeta primers. Produced via immunoSEQ multiplex PCR; TCRdb's table is partial and in-frame only. The sample consists of 65,000 or so clones, 62% of them appearing once. The sequenced sample was PBMCs. These receptors were taken from a man aged 25 to 40 in good health and CMV-seronegative.

CDR3 bases: TGTGCCAGCAGCCAGGCGAAGACAACTGGAGAGACCCAGTACTTC. Protein: CASSQAKTTGETQYF. The chain recombines TRBV7-7 with TRBJ2-5; no clear D gene. The CDR3 extends over 15 amino acids. Germline CDR1 and CDR2: SSHAT and FNYEAQ (reference sequence). V shed 5 bases and J shed 4 bases, with 17 bases lying between them.

The rearrangement links TRBV15 to TRBJ1-5; 8 nucleotides match TRBD1. Germline V gene lookup returns CDR1 LNHNV and CDR2 YYDKDF (reference sequence). The CDR3 is 15 amino acids. Trimming removed 0 bases from V and 5 bases from J; junction bases left unmatched: 3. CDR3 amino acids: CATSREDREDQPQHF. CDR3 sequence (DNA): TGTGCCACCAGCAGAGAGGACAGGGAAGATCAGCCCCAGCATTTT.

The chain has TRBV29-1 and TRBJ2-2; TRBD2 aligns across 9 bases. The CDR3 is 14 residues long. The ends lost 7 bases at V and 6 bases at J; junction bases unmatched: 9. The germline V gene has CDR1 SQVTM and CDR2 ANQGSEA. CDR3 DNA sequence: TGCAGCGCGGAAAAAGCGGGGGGCCCCGGGGAGCTGTTTTTT. This encodes CSAEKAGGPGELFF.

This clone was seen a handful of times. The genes are TRBV7-9 and TRBJ2-1; 12 positions agree with TRBD2. V trimming: 1 base; J trimming: 15 bases; junction bases outside the gene matches: 10. The CDR3 consists of 15 residues. Germline V gene data show CDR1 as SEHNR and CDR2 as FQNEAQ (reference sequence). CDR3 coding DNA: TGTGCCAGCAGCTTAGGACTAGCGGGGGCCTGGAGTCCGTTCTTC. Protein product: CASSLGLAGAWSPFF.

V gene TRBV5-1 combines with J gene TRBJ1-6; 9 bases are shared with TRBD1. Trimming at V came to 4 bases and at J to 6 bases, leaving 2 bases not matched to a gene. The germline CDR1 and CDR2 sequences are SGHRS and YFSETQ. This CDR3 contains 14 residues. CDR3 bases: TGCGCCAGCAGCCAGACAGGGGGTAATTCACCCCTCCACTTT. This encodes CASSQTGGNSPLHF.

CDR3 in amino acids: CASSSSTVNTEAFF. The CDR3 coding sequence is TGCGCCAGCAGCTCCTCTACAGTGAACACTGAAGCTTTCTTT. The rearrangement uses TRBV5-1 and TRBJ1-1; D gene uncertain. CDR3 length: 14 amino acids. Germline V gene sequence: CDR1 SGHRS, CDR2 YFSETQ. Trimming stripped 3 bases from V and 0 bases from J, with 9 bases between.